The TCR beta chain under discussion was sequenced for a study of T cell repertoires in cytomegalovirus infection (dated by TCRdb to about 2019). Notes on the research overall: Donor HLA type was relevant to the analysis, as public TCR beta signatures indicated carriage of CMV infection together with the matching HLA type.

General study outcomes and caveats: The ex vivo response was dominated by HLA-C-restricted CMV-specific TCR beta clonotypes, and the single most frequent clonotype in two of eight donors was supplied by these HLA-C-restricted clonotypes. In both this cohort and an independent cohort of several hundred donors, the cumulative frequency of public TCR beta family members distinguished carriers of CMV infection plus the relevant HLA type.

Sequencer: Illumina HiSeq 1500. TCRdb reprocessing: public reads trimmed at Q25 with fastp, clones called with MiXCR, in-frame beta chains kept. Rows with one shared CDR3 protein collapse into an entry with the most common genes and DNA. The sample table lists a few hundred thousand distinct CDR3 sequences, about a sixth of them with a count of one. The ten top clones hold around 12% of the sample. This clonotype was observed many times. This receptor's antigen is unknown. No much larger clonotype is one base removed from it; base qualities were not supplied. From the cysteine up to the phenylalanine, the CDR3 has a length of 12 residues. The retained sequence is limited to the CDR3, 36 bases, with the frame set at the first base. CDR1 and CDR2 were assigned from the germline V gene as LGHNA and YNFKEQ. V is pared back by 4 bases and J by 8 bases, with 11 bases lying between the germline termini.

The rearranged chain carries TRBV4-2 and TRBJ1-2; no D gene can be assigned with confidence. Material: PBMCs. The sequence derives from a human donor in good health (CMV status not recorded). Some clones in this sample may be carry-over from other donors' samples. The CDR3 in this case is CASSLKTGGYTF. In nucleotides, the sequence is TGTGCCAGCAGCCTAAAAACGGGCGGCTACACCTTC.